A selection of T cell receptor beta chains follows, all from one sample in a study of shared clonotypes between healthy human individuals. Sequenced by immunoSEQ multiplex PCR; TCRdb stores in-frame clones only, minus some. This repertoire shows some 2.1 million clones, 85% to 95% found once; its top ten account for 0.13%. Specimen: naive CD4+ T cells sorted from blood. These receptor sequences come from a man younger than 35 in good health. Both conserved end residues are part of each CDR3. Each record gives: clone size, D gene, J gene, V gene, CDR3 protein, CDR3 DNA. The D gene is left open where the match is weak. Clone sizes are given selectively: once, few, many, or a class where the clone is expanded.

size: -; D: -; J: TRBJ1-2; V: TRBV5-1; CDR3: CASSLGGLGYGYTF; DNA: TGCGCCAGCAGTCTTGGGGGCCTGGGCTATGGCTACACCTTC
size: -; D: TRBD2; J: TRBJ2-3; V: TRBV11-1; CDR3: CASSLEGGGGAADTQYF; DNA: TGTGCCAGCAGCTTAGAAGGCGGCGGGGGGGCTGCGGATACGCAGTATTTT
size: -; D: -; J: TRBJ2-7; V: TRBV5-4; CDR3: CASSHLSYEQYF; DNA: TGTGCCAGCAGCCACCTCAGCTACGAGCAGTACTTC
size: once; D: -; J: TRBJ1-1; V: TRBV27; CDR3: CASSLRWAGEAFF; DNA: TGTGCCAGCAGTTTAAGATGGGCGGGGGAAGCTTTCTTT
size: -; D: TRBD2; J: TRBJ2-1; V: TRBV5-1; CDR3: CASSLPGLAVHEQFF; DNA: TGCGCCAGCAGCTTGCCGGGACTAGCAGTCCATGAGCAGTTCTTC
size: -; D: -; J: TRBJ1-2; V: TRBV6-6; CDR3: CASSYTDSYYGYTF; DNA: TGTGCCAGCAGTTATACGGACAGCTACTATGGCTACACCTTC
size: -; D: -; J: TRBJ2-7; V: TRBV7-8; CDR3: CASSLNFRLGPYEQYF; DNA: TGTGCCAGCAGCTTAAATTTTCGACTTGGGCCCTACGAGCAGTACTTC
size: once; D: TRBD2; J: TRBJ2-1; V: TRBV6-5; CDR3: CASSYGTSIDEQFF; DNA: TGTGCCAGCAGTTACGGGACTAGCATTGATGAGCAGTTCTTC
size: -; D: -; J: TRBJ1-1; V: TRBV19; CDR3: CASSKGRSGTEAFF; DNA: TGTGCCAGTAGTAAGGGCAGGAGTGGCACTGAAGCTTTCTTT
size: -; D: -; J: TRBJ2-1; V: TRBV4-1; CDR3: CASSQAYGASDEQFF; DNA: TGCGCCAGCAGCCAAGCATACGGGGCCTCGGATGAGCAGTTCTTC
size: -; D: TRBD1; J: TRBJ2-5; V: TRBV7-2; CDR3: CASSQPRGQGVRETQYF; DNA: TGTGCCAGCAGCCAGCCACGGGGACAGGGGGTGAGGGAGACCCAGTACTTC
size: -; D: TRBD2; J: TRBJ2-2; V: TRBV6-6; CDR3: CASLTGTTNTGELFF; DNA: TGTGCCAGCCTTACCGGGACTACGAACACCGGGGAGCTGTTTTTT
size: -; D: TRBD1; J: TRBJ1-1; V: TRBV19; CDR3: CASSMWDRGIPNTEAFF; DNA: TGTGCCAGTAGTATGTGGGACAGGGGTATCCCAAACACTGAAGCTTTCTTT
size: -; D: -; J: TRBJ1-1; V: TRBV19; CDR3: CASSIDPAFWRTEAFF; DNA: TGTGCCAGTAGTATAGATCCGGCCTTTTGGCGCACTGAAGCTTTCTTT
size: -; D: -; J: TRBJ2-7; V: TRBV9; CDR3: CASSARLYEQYF; DNA: TGTGCCAGCAGCGCCCGGCTCTACGAGCAGTACTTC
size: once; D: -; J: TRBJ1-1; V: TRBV28; CDR3: CATHRTGNTEAFF; DNA: TGTGCCACACACCGGACGGGGAACACTGAAGCTTTCTTT
size: -; D: -; J: TRBJ2-7; V: TRBV4-2; CDR3: CASSQDWGSEQYF; DNA: TGTGCCAGCAGCCAAGATTGGGGCTCCGAGCAGTACTTC
size: once; D: -; J: TRBJ2-4; V: TRBV5-1; CDR3: CASSLGGTLAKNIQYF; DNA: TGCGCCAGCAGCTTGGGGGGCACTCTAGCCAAAAACATTCAGTACTTC
size: -; D: -; J: TRBJ1-5; V: TRBV6-1; CDR3: CASIGSENQPQHF; DNA: TGTGCCAGCATAGGCAGTGAAAATCAGCCCCAGCATTTT
size: -; D: TRBD1; J: TRBJ1-2; V: TRBV12-5; CDR3: CASGLARTGPYGYTF; DNA: TGTGCTAGTGGTTTGGCCCGGACAGGGCCCTATGGCTACACCTTC
size: -; D: -; J: TRBJ2-1; V: TRBV6-6; CDR3: CARFNSDRSYNEQFF; DNA: TGTGCCAGATTCAATAGCGACCGCTCCTACAATGAGCAGTTCTTC
size: -; D: -; J: TRBJ1-1; V: TRBV7-7; CDR3: CASSLWTAGDTEAFF; DNA: TGTGCTAGCAGCTTATGGACAGCGGGTGACACTGAAGCTTTCTTT
size: once; D: -; J: TRBJ2-3; V: TRBV18; CDR3: CASSPPRTVRTDTQYF; DNA: TGTGCCAGCTCACCACCGAGGACAGTTCGCACAGATACGCAGTATTTT
size: -; D: -; J: TRBJ2-7; V: TRBV9; CDR3: CASSVNTGSGEQYF; DNA: TGTGCCAGCAGCGTTAACACAGGTTCGGGAGAGCAGTACTTC
size: -; D: TRBD1; J: TRBJ1-5; V: TRBV28; CDR3: CASTLQGGNQPQHF; DNA: TGTGCCAGCACTCTACAGGGGGGGAATCAGCCCCAGCATTTT
size: -; D: -; J: TRBJ1-6; V: TRBV28; CDR3: CATNGRLGDSPLHF; DNA: TGTGCCACCAATGGACGACTCGGGGATTCACCCCTCCACTTT
size: -; D: TRBD2; J: TRBJ2-3; V: TRBV10-2; CDR3: CASRTLAGISTDTQYF; DNA: TGCGCCAGCAGAACACTAGCGGGTATTAGCACAGATACGCAGTATTTT
size: -; D: TRBD2; J: TRBJ2-3; V: TRBV10-2; CDR3: CASSEAGGPKVTQYF; DNA: TGCGCCAGCAGTGAGGCGGGGGGGCCTAAGGTAACGCAGTATTTT
size: -; D: -; J: TRBJ1-5; V: TRBV5-1; CDR3: CASSSGQDQPQHF; DNA: TGCGCCAGCAGCTCGGGCCAGGATCAGCCCCAGCATTTT
size: -; D: TRBD1; J: TRBJ2-7; V: TRBV28; CDR3: CASSLFGTATYEQYF; DNA: TGTGCCAGCAGTTTATTCGGGACAGCCACCTACGAGCAGTACTTC
size: -; D: -; J: TRBJ1-1; V: TRBV5-1; CDR3: CASSLQGVGTEAFF; DNA: TGCGCCAGCAGCTTACAGGGAGTGGGCACTGAAGCTTTCTTT
size: -; D: -; J: TRBJ2-5; V: TRBV11-2; CDR3: CASSLGRNMETQYF; DNA: TGTGCCAGCAGCTTAGGTCGGAATATGGAGACCCAGTACTTC
size: -; D: -; J: TRBJ2-7; V: TRBV6-6; CDR3: CASSSQSYEQYF; DNA: TGTGCCAGCAGTAGTCAGTCCTACGAGCAGTACTTC
size: -; D: TRBD2; J: TRBJ2-5; V: TRBV5-4; CDR3: CASSLGTSGNQETQYF; DNA: TGTGCCAGCAGCTTGGGGACTAGCGGGAACCAAGAGACCCAGTACTTC
size: -; D: -; J: TRBJ2-1; V: TRBV7-7; CDR3: CASSFGPGRHNEQFF; DNA: TGTGCTAGCAGCTTTGGCCCGGGGAGGCACAATGAGCAGTTCTTC
size: -; D: -; J: TRBJ1-5; V: TRBV19; CDR3: CASSSPGPGNQPQHF; DNA: TGTGCCAGTAGTAGTCCCGGGCCAGGCAATCAGCCCCAGCATTTT
size: -; D: -; J: TRBJ1-6; V: TRBV30; CDR3: CAWREVGPSPLHF; DNA: TGTGCCTGGAGGGAGGTGGGTCCCTCACCCCTCCACTTT
size: -; D: -; J: TRBJ2-3; V: TRBV11-2; CDR3: CASSRWLDTQYF; DNA: TGTGCCAGCAGCCGGTGGCTGGATACGCAGTATTTT
size: -; D: TRBD1; J: TRBJ1-6; V: TRBV9; CDR3: CASSAQTGSNNSPLHF; DNA: TGTGCCAGCAGCGCTCAGACAGGGTCGAATAATTCACCCCTCCACTTT
size: once; D: -; J: TRBJ1-6; V: TRBV27; CDR3: CASRVSFSYNSPLHF; DNA: TGTGCCAGCAGAGTTTCTTTCTCCTATAATTCACCCCTCCACTTT
size: few; D: -; J: TRBJ1-1; V: TRBV10-2; CDR3: CASRQVMNTEAFF; DNA: TGCGCCAGCAGACAGGTTATGAACACTGAAGCTTTCTTT
size: -; D: TRBD2; J: TRBJ2-3; V: TRBV10-3; CDR3: CAISPVELAGRSTDTQYF; DNA: TGTGCCATCAGTCCAGTCGAGTTAGCGGGACGTAGCACAGATACGCAGTATTTT
size: -; D: -; J: TRBJ2-1; V: TRBV9; CDR3: CASSVSLYNEQFF; DNA: TGTGCCAGCAGCGTTAGCTTATACAATGAGCAGTTCTTC
size: -; D: -; J: TRBJ1-1; V: TRBV5-1; CDR3: CASRYVPGPGTEAFF; DNA: TGCGCCAGCAGATATGTGCCGGGCCCGGGAACTGAAGCTTTCTTT
size: -; D: -; J: TRBJ1-6; V: TRBV9; CDR3: CASSSQGYNSPLHF; DNA: TGTGCCAGCAGCTCACAGGGTTATAATTCACCCCTCCACTTT
size: -; D: -; J: TRBJ2-7; V: TRBV18; CDR3: CASSPLGPGGTYEQYF; DNA: TGTGCCAGCTCACCACTCGGGCCCGGCGGCACCTACGAGCAGTACTTC
size: -; D: -; J: TRBJ1-2; V: TRBV27; CDR3: CASSSSNYGYTF; DNA: TGTGCCAGCAGCAGCAGCAACTATGGCTACACCTTC
size: once; D: TRBD1; J: TRBJ2-3; V: TRBV9; CDR3: CASGSRDSTRDTQYF; DNA: TGTGCCAGCGGCAGCCGGGACAGTACCAGGGATACGCAGTATTTT
size: -; D: TRBD1; J: TRBJ1-6; V: TRBV5-1; CDR3: CASSRGQGQLHENSPLHF; DNA: TGCGCCAGCAGCCGGGGACAGGGGCAACTCCACGAAAATTCACCCCTCCACTTT
size: -; D: TRBD1; J: TRBJ1-2; V: TRBV7-2; CDR3: CASSLETGLNYGYTF; DNA: TGTGCCAGCAGCCTAGAGACAGGGTTGAACTATGGCTACACCTTC
size: -; D: -; J: TRBJ2-1; V: TRBV15; CDR3: CATSEDLSSYNEQFF; DNA: TGTGCCACCAGCGAGGACTTAAGCTCCTACAATGAGCAGTTCTTC